This TCR beta chain is from a study of cytomegalovirus exposure and HLA in healthy donors. Measured with immunoSEQ multiplex PCR; TCRdb has only the in-frame clones, and not every one. The sample shows 110,000 or so clones, almost 96% of them seen only once. This clone came up once. This clonotype was obtained from a woman aged 18-35 years in good health and CMV-seronegative. The sequencing input was PBMCs.

The CDR3 reads CASSFGFAGEKLFF. DNA for the CDR3: TGTGCCAGCAGCTTCGGGTTTGCTGGAGAAAAACTGTTTTTT. The V call is TRBV11-2, the J call TRBJ1-4; D is ambiguous. This CDR3 region has 14 residues. Germline CDR1 reads SGHAT; CDR2 reads FQNNGV. Trimming took off 3 bases at V and 8 bases at J, with 13 bases between the two ends.